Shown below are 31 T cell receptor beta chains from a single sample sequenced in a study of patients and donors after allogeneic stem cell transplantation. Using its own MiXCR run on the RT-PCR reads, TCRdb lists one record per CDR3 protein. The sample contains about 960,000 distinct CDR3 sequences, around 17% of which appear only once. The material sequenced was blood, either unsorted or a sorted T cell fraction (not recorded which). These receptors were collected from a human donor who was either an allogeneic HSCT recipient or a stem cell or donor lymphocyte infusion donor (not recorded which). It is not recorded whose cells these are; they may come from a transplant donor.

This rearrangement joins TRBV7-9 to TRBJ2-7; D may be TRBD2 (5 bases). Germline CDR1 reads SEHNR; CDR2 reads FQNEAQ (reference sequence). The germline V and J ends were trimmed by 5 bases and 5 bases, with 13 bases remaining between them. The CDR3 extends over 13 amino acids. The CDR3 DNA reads TGTGCCAGCAGCCCTGCGGACGGGGACGAGCAGTACTTC. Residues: CASSPADGDEQYF. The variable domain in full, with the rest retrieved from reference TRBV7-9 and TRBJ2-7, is DTGVSQNPRHKITKRGQNVTFRCDPISEHNRLYWYRQTLGQGPEFLTYFQNEAQLEKSRLLSDRFSAERPKGSFSTLEIQRTEQGDSAMYLCASSPADGDEQYFGPGTRLTVT.

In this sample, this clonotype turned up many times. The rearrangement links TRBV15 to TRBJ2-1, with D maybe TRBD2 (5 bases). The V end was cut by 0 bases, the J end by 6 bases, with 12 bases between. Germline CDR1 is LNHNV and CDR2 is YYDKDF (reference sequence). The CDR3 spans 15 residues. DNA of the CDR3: TGTGCCACCAGCAGAGATCGCCAGGACTCCAATGAGCAGTTCTTC. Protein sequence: CATSRDRQDSNEQFF.

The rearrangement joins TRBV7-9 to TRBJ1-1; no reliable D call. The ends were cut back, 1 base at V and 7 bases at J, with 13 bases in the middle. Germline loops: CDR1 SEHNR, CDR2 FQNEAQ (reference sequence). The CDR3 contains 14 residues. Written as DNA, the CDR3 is TGTGCCAGCAGCTTAGAAGGCATAAGAAGTGAAGCTTTCTTT. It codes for CASSLEGIRSEAFF.

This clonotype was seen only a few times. The CDR3, as DNA: TGTGCCAGCTCCCATAATCGGCGGGTTTACCCAGATACGCAGTATTTT. This encodes CASSHNRRVYPDTQYF. The V gene is TRBV7-9, the J gene TRBJ2-3; weak D call: TRBD2 (5 bases). CDR3 length equals 16 residues. With 8 bases removed from V and 4 bases from J, the gap between germline ends came to 22 bases. CDR1 and CDR2 (germline): SEHNR, FQNEAQ (reference sequence).

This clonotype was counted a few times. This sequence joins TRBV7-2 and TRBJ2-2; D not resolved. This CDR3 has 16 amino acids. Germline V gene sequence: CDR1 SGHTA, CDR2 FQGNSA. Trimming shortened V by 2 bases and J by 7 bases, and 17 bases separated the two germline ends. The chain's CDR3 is CASSLSIRLVGGELFF. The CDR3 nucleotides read TGTGCCAGCAGCTTAAGTATTAGGCTAGTAGGCGGGGAGCTGTTTTTT.

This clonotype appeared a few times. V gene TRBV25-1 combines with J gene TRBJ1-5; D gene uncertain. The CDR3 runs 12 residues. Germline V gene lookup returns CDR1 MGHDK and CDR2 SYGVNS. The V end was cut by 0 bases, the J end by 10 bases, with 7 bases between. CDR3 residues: CASSEYGAPQHF. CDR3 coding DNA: TGTGCCAGCAGTGAATATGGAGCACCCCAGCATTTT.

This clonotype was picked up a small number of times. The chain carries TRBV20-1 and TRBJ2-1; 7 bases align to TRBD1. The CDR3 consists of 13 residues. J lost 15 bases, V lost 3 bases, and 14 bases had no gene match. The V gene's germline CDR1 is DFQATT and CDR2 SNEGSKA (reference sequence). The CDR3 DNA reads TGCAGTGCTAGGAACCGGGACAGTGGAATGCTGTTCTTC. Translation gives CSARNRDSGMLFF.

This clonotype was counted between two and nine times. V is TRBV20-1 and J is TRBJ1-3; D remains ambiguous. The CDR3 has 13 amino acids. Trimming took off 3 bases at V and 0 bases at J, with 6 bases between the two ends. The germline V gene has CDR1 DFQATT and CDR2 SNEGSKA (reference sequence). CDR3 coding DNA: TGCAGTGCTAGGAGTCCCTCTGGAAACACCATATATTTT. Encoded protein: CSARSPSGNTIYF.

CDR3 region: CASTGGTNPFNEQFF. The CDR3 region has the DNA TGTGCCAGCACGGGGGGGACTAACCCCTTCAATGAGCAGTTCTTC. V usage is TRBV27 and J usage is TRBJ2-1, with 8 bases matching TRBD2. The V segment lost 7 bases and the J segment 6 bases; nucleotides outside the gene matches: 11. This CDR3 spans 15 amino acids. The germline CDR1 and CDR2 sequences are MNHEY and SMNVEV (reference sequence).

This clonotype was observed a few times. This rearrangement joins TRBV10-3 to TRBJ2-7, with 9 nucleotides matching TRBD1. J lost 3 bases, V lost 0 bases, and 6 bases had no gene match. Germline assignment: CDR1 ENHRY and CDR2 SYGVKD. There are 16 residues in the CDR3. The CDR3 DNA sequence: TGTGCCATCAGTGAGTCCCGAGGGACAGGGAACTACGAGCAGTACTTC. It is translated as CAISESRGTGNYEQYF.

The CDR3 loop is CAISLAGARNTGELFF. In nucleotides, the CDR3 is TGTGCCATCTCACTAGCGGGAGCTAGGAACACCGGGGAGCTGTTTTTT. This chain uses TRBV10-3 with TRBJ2-2, with TRBD2 matching 11 bases. CDR1 and CDR2 from the germline V gene are ENHRY and SYGVKD. With 8 bases clipped from V and 1 base from J, the junction kept 6 bases outside the gene matches. The CDR3 has 16 amino acids.

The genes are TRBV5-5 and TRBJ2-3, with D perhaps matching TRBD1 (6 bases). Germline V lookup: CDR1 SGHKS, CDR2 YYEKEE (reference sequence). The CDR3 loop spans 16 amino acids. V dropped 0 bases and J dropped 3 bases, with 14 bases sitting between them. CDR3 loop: CASSLEQGIGTDTQYF. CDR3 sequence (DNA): TGTGCCAGCAGCTTGGAACAGGGTATTGGGACAGATACGCAGTATTTT.

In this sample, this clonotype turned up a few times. CDR3 region: CSVVGEEAFF. CDR3 in DNA: TGCAGCGTTGTTGGTGAGGAAGCTTTCTTT. The chain couples TRBV29-1 to TRBJ1-1; D is unresolved. This CDR3 region has 10 residues. Germline-derived CDR1 and CDR2 are SQVTM and ANQGSEA. Trimming took 4 bases from V and 8 from J, leaving 8 bases between them.

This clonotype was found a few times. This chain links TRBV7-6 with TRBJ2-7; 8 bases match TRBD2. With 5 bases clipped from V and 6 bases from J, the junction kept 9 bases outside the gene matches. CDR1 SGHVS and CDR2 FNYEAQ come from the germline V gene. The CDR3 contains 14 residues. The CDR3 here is CASSLNGGVSEQYF. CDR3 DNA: TGTGCCAGCAGCCTAAACGGGGGGGTCAGCGAGCAGTACTTC.

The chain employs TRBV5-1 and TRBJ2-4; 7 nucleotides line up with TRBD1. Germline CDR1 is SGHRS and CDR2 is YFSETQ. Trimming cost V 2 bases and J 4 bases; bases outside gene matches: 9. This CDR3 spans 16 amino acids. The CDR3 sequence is CASSFPGQLGKNIQYF. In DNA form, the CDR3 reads TGCGCCAGCAGCTTCCCGGGACAGCTCGGAAAAAACATTCAGTACTTC.

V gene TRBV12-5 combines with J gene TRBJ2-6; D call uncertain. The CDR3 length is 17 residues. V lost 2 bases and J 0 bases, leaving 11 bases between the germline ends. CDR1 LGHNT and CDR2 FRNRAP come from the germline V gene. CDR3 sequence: CASGLTTKSSGANVLTF. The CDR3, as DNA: TGTGCTAGTGGTTTGACGACAAAGAGCTCTGGGGCCAACGTCCTGACTTTC. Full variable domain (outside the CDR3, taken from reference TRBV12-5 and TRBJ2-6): DARVTQTPRHKVTEMGQEVTMRCQPILGHNTVFWYRQTMMQGLELLAYFRNRAPLDDSGMPKDRFSAEMPDATLATLKIQPSEPRDSAVYFCASGLTTKSSGANVLTFGAGSRLTVL.

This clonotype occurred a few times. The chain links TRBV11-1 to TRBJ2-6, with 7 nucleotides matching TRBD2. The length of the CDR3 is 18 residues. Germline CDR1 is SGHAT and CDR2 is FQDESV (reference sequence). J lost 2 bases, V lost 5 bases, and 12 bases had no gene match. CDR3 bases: TGTGCCAGCAGCCCCGGAAGCGGGATACGGCCTGGGGCCAACGTCCTGACTTTC. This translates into CASSPGSGIRPGANVLTF.

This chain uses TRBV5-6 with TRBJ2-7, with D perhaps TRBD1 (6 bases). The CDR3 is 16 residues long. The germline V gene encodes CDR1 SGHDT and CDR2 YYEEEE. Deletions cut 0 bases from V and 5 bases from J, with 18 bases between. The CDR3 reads CASSLAQGTQLHEQYF. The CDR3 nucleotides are TGTGCCAGCAGCTTGGCCCAGGGGACCCAACTCCACGAGCAGTACTTC.

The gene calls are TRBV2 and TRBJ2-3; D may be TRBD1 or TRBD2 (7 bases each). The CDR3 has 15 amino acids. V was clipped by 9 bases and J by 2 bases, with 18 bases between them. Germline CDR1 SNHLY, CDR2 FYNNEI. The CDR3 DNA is TGTGCCAGAAGCATCGACAGGGACTACACAGATACGCAGTATTTT. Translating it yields CARSIDRDYTDTQYF.

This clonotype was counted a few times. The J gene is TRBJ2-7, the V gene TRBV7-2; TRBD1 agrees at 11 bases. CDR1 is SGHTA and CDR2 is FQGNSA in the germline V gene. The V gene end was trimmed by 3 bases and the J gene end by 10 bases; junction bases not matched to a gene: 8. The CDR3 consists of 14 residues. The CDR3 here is CASSFPGQGAEQYF. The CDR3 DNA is TGTGCCAGCAGCTTCCCTGGACAGGGGGCGGAACAGTACTTC.

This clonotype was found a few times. CDR3 loop: CSVERTQETQYF. CDR3 sequence (DNA): TGCAGCGTTGAACGGACCCAAGAGACCCAGTACTTC. The chain is built from TRBV29-1 and TRBJ2-5; no reliable D call. Germline V gene sequence: CDR1 SQVTM, CDR2 ANQGSEA. CDR3 length equals 12 residues. The V end was cut by 2 bases, the J end by 1 base, with 5 bases between.

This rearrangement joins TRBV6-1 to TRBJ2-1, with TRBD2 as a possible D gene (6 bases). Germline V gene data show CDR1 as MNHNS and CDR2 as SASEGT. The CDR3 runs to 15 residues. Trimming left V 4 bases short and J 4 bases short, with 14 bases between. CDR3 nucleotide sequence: TGTGCCAGCAGTGCCCATGGTAGCGGTTACAATGAGCAGTTCTTC. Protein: CASSAHGSGYNEQFF.

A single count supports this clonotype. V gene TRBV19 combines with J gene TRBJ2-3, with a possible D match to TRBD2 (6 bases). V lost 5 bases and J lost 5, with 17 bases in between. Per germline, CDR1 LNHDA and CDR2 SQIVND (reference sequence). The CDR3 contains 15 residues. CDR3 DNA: TGTGCCAGTAGTCCCCGGGGAGGAGGCCAAGATACGCAGTATTTT. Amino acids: CASSPRGGGQDTQYF. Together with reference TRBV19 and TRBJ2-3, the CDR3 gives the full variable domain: DGGITQSPKYLFRKEGQNVTLSCEQNLNHDAMYWYRQDPGQGLRLIYYSQIVNDFQKGDIAEGYSVSREKKESFPLTVTSAQKNPTAFYLCASSPRGGGQDTQYFGPGTRLTVL.

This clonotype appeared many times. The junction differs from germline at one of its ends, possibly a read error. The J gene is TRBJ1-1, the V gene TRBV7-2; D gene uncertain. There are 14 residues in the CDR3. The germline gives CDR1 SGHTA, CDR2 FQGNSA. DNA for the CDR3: TGTGCCAGCAGTTTAGCGGGGTCGAACACTGAAGCTTTCTTT. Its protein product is CASSLAGSNTEAFF.

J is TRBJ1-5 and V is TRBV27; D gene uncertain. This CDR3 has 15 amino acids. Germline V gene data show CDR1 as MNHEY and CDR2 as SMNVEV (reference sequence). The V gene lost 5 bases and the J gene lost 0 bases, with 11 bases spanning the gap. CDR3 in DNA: TGTGCCAGCAGTCGATGGGTGGGTAGCAATCAGCCCCAGCATTTT. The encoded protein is CASSRWVGSNQPQHF.

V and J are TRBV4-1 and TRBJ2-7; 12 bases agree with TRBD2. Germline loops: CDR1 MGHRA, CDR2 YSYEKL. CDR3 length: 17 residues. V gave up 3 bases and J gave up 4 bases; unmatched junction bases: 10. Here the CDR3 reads CASSHPSAGTSGYEQYF. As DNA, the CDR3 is TGCGCCAGCAGCCACCCTTCAGCCGGGACTAGCGGGTACGAGCAGTACTTC.

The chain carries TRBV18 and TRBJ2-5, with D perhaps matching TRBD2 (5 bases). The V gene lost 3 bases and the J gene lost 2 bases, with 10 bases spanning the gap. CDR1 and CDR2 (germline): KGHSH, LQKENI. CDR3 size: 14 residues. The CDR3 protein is CASSPGSHQETQYF. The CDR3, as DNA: TGTGCCAGCTCACCTGGGAGTCATCAAGAGACCCAGTACTTC.

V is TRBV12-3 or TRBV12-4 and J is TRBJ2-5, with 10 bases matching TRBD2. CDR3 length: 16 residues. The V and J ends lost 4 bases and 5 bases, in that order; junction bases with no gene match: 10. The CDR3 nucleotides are TGTGCCAGCAGTTCCCCGGGACTAGCGAAGAGGGAGACCCAGTACTTC. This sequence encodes CASSSPGLAKRETQYF.

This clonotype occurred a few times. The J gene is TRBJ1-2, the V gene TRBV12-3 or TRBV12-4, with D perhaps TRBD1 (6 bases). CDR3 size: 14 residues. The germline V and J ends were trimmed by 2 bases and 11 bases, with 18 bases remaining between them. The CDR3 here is CASSLQGHGGGYTF. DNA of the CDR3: TGTGCCAGCAGTTTACAGGGGCACGGTGGAGGGTACACCTTC.

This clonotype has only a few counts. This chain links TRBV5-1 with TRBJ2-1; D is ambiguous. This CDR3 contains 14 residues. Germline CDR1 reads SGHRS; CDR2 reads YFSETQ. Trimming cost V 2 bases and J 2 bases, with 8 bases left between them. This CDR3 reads CASSFEATYNEQFF. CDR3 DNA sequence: TGCGCCAGCAGCTTTGAGGCTACCTACAATGAGCAGTTCTTC.

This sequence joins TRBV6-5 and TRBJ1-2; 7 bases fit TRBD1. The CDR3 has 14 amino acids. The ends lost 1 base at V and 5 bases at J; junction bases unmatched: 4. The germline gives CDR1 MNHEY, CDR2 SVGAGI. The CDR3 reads CASSYYGQVYGYTF. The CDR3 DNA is TGTGCCAGCAGTTACTACGGACAGGTTTATGGCTACACCTTC.